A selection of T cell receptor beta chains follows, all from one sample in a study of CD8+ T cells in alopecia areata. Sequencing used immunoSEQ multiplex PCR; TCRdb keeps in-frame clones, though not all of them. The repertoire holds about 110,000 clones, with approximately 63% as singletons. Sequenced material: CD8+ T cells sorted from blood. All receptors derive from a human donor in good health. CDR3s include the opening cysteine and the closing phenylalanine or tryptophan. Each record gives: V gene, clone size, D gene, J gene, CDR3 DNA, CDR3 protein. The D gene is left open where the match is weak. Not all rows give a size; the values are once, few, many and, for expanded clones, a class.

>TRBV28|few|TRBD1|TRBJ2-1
TGTGCCAGCAGTTGGGGAGACAGGGCGGGTGAGCAGTTCTTC
CASSWGDRAGEQFF
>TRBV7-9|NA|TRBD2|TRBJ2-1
TGTGCCAGCAGCTTAGCGCCTAGCGGGGGGATAGATGAGCAGTTCTTC
CASSLAPSGGIDEQFF
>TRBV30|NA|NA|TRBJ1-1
TGTGCCTGGGCTAAAATGGGGACACCGAACACTGAAGCTTTCTTT
CAWAKMGTPNTEAFF
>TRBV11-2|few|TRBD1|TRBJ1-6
TGCGCCAGCAGCCAAGAGGGGGCTGGGAATTCACCCCTCCACTTT
CASSQEGAGNSPLHF
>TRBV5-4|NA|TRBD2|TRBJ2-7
TGTGCCAGCAGTACCCTCGCGGGGGGCAGCTCCTACGAGCAGTACTTC
CASSTLAGGSSYEQYF
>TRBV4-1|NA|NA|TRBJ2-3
TGCGCCAGCAGCCAGACCCCCCCCTTCACAGATACGCAGTATTTT
CASSQTPPFTDTQYF
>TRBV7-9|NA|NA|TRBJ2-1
TGTGCCAGCAGCTTCCCGGGAACGGACACGTCGTATGAGCAGTTCTTC
CASSFPGTDTSYEQFF
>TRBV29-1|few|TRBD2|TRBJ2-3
TGCAGCGTTGAAGTCAACCCACTAGCGGGGGGAGTTGCAGATACGCAGTATTTT
CSVEVNPLAGGVADTQYF
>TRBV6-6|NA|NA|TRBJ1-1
TGTGCCAGCAGCCACGCCTTCGGCCCTGAAGCTTTCTTT
CASSHAFGPEAFF
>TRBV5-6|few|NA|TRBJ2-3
TGTGCCAGCAGCTCTTCGGCGATGGTGGATACGCAGTATTTT
CASSSSAMVDTQYF
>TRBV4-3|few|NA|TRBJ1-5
TGCGCCAGCAGCCAGGATATGGGGAGCAATCAGCCCCAGCATTTT
CASSQDMGSNQPQHF
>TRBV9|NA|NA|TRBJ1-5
TGTGCCAGCTCTAGGGGAGGGACGGGCAATCAGCCCCAGCATTTT
CASSRGGTGNQPQHF
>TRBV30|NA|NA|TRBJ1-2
TGTGCCTGGAGTCCCCCGGACCTCCGAAACTATGGCTACACCTTC
CAWSPPDLRNYGYTF
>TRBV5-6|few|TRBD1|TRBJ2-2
TGTGCCAGCAGCTCCACAGGGGCCGGGGAGCTGTTTTTT
CASSSTGAGELFF
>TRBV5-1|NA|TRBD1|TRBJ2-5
TGCGCCAGCAGCGCCCTTGGGACAGGGGCTGGGGAGACCCAGTACTTC
CASSALGTGAGETQYF
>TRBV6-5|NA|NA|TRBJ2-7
TGTGCCAGCAGTTACGGGCAGGGGGGCCGGGAGCAGTACTTC
CASSYGQGGREQYF
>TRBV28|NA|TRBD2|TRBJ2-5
TGTGCCAGCAGTTTATGGAATAAGGCGGGGGGAGAAGAGACCCAGTACTTC
CASSLWNKAGGEETQYF
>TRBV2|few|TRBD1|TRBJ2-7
TGTGCCAGCAGTACGGGACAGGGCTCGTCCGAGCAGTACTTC
CASSTGQGSSEQYF
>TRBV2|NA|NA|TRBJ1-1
TGTGCCAGCAGTCCCCTGGCAGGCGACACTGAAGCTTTCTTT
CASSPLAGDTEAFF
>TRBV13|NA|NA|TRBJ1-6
TGTGCCACCCAGGAGAGCGGGGATTATAATTCACCCCTCCACTTT
CATQESGDYNSPLHF
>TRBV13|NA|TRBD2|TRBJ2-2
TGTGCCAGCAGCTTCGGGCTAGCGGGGGACACCGGGGAGCTGTTTTTT
CASSFGLAGDTGELFF
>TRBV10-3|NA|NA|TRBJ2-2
TGTGCCATCAGTGAGCCCCTCGGGGCCGGGGAGCTGTTTTTT
CAISEPLGAGELFF
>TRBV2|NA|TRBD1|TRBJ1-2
TGTGCCAGCAGTGAAGCAACAGGGGTATACACCTTC
CASSEATGVYTF
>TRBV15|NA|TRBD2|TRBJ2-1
TGTGCCACCAGCAAGGGTAGCGGGGTGTACAATGAGCAGTTCTTC
CATSKGSGVYNEQFF
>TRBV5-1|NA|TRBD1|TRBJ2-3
TGCGCCAGCAGCTCCCTGACAGGGGGCCTGGAAGATACGCAGTATTTT
CASSSLTGGLEDTQYF
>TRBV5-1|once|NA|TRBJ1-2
TGCGCCAGCAGCCTCGACCCGTTTACTGCACACCTCCTCTATGGCTACACCTTC
CASSLDPFTAHLLYGYTF
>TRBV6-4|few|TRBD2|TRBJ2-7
TGTGCCAGTCACCTTAGCGGGGAGTCCTACGAGCAGTACTTC
CASHLSGESYEQYF
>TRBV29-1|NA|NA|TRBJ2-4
TGCAGCGTTGGGGGGGCTAAAAACATTCAGTACTTC
CSVGGAKNIQYF
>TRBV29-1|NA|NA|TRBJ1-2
TGCAGCGTTGAAGGTAATCGGCCTGGCTACACCTTC
CSVEGNRPGYTF
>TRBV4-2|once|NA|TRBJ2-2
TGTGCCAGCAGCCAAGATAATTACGAACAGGGTGGGGGAACCGGGGAGCTGTTTTTT
CASSQDNYEQGGGTGELFF
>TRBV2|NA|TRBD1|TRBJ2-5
TGTGCCAGCAGGAGCTACCGGGACAGATACCAAGAGACCCAGTACTTC
CASRSYRDRYQETQYF
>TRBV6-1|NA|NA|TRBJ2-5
TGTGCCAGCAGTTCTAGAAGCATATGGGAGACCCAGTACTTC
CASSSRSIWETQYF
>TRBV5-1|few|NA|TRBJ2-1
TGCGCCAGCAGCTTGGCAACGACTTTGAACTACAATGAGCAGTTCTTC
CASSLATTLNYNEQFF
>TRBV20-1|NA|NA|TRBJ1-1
TGCAGTGCTGCCTACACACGAGCTTTCTTT
CSAAYTRAFF
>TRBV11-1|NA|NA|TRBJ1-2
TGTGCCAGCAGCTTACCCCGCTGGAGCGGACTGCCTCCTTATGGCTACACCTTC
CASSLPRWSGLPPYGYTF
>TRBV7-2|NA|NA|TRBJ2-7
TGTGCCAGCAGCTCTGTTCCGGGCTCCTACGAGCAGTACTTC
CASSSVPGSYEQYF
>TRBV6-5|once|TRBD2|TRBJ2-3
TGTGCCAGCAGTTTTGGCGGGGGATGGCAAGATACGCAGTATTTT
CASSFGGGWQDTQYF
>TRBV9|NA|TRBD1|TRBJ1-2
TGTGCCAGCAGCGTTTCCGGGACAGGGAACTATGGCTACACCTTC
CASSVSGTGNYGYTF
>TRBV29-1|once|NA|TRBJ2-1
TGCAGCGTTGAAGAGGGCCTAGCGATCGGGGAGCAGTTCTTC
CSVEEGLAIGEQFF
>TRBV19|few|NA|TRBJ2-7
TGTGCCACTTCAGACGGGGGTCTAATCTACGAGCAGTACTTC
CATSDGGLIYEQYF
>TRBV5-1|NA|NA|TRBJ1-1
TGCGCCAGCAGCTTGGTGACACCGGGTGAAGCTTTCTTT
CASSLVTPGEAFF
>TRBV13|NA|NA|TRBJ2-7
TGTGCCAGCAGCTCCCAACCTGGGGGGACAACATCCTACGAGCAGTACTTC
CASSSQPGGTTSYEQYF